This T cell receptor (beta chain) was recorded in a study of shared clonotypes between healthy human individuals. It was into CD45RA+ naive and CD45RA-negative memory subsets that the CD4+ cells were split. Germline lookup yields CDR1 LNHDA and CDR2 SQIVND (reference sequence). CDR3 length equals 14 residues. V was pared by 4 bases and J by 6 bases, with 13 bases between. Deep-level assay runs were performed. Measured with immunoSEQ multiplex PCR; TCRdb has only the in-frame clones, and not every one. The profile shows some 2,000,000 clones, around 95% of them singletons. The rearrangement joins TRBV19 to TRBJ1-3, with a weak D call TRBD1 (5 bases). The TCR sequence derives from a man aged 18 to 30 in good health. The sequencing input was naive CD4+ T cells sorted from blood. Noted subset: CD45RA+ positively selected. DNA for the CDR3: TGTGCCAGTAGTAAGGGGTTTGGAGAAAACACCATATATTTT. Translation gives CASSKGFGENTIYF. The full variable domain, with the rest looked up from reference TRBV19 and TRBJ1-3, is DGGITQSPKYLFRKEGQNVTLSCEQNLNHDAMYWYRQDPGQGLRLIYYSQIVNDFQKGDIAEGYSVSREKKESFPLTVTSAQKNPTAFYLCASSKGFGENTIYFGEGSWLTVV.